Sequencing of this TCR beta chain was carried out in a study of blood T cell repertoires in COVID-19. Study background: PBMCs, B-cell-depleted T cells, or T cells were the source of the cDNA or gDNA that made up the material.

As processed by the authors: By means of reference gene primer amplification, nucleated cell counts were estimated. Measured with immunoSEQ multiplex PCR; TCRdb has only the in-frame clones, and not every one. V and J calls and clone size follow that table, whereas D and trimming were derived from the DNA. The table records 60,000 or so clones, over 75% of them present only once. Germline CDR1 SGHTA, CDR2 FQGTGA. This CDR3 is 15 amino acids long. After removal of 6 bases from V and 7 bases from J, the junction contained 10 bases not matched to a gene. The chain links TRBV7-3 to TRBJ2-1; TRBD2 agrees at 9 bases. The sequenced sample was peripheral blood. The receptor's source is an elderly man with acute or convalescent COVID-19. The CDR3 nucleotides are TGTGCCAGCAGTTCCCAGAGCGGGGGGCGAAATGAGCAGTTCTTC. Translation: CASSSQSGGRNEQFF.